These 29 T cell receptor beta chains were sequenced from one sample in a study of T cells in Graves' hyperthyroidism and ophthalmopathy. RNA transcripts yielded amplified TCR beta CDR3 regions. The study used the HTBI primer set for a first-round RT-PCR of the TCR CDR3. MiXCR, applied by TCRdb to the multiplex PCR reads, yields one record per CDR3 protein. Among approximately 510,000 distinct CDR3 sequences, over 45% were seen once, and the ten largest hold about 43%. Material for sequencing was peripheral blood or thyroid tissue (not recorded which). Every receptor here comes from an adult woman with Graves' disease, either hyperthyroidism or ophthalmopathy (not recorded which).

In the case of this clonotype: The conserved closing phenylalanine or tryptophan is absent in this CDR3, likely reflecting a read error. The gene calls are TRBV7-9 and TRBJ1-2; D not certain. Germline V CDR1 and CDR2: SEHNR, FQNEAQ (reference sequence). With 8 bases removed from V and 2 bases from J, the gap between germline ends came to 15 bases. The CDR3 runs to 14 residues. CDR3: CASGPPSGNYGYTL. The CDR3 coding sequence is TGTGCCAGCGGCCCCCCTTCGGGAAACTATGGCTACACCCTC.

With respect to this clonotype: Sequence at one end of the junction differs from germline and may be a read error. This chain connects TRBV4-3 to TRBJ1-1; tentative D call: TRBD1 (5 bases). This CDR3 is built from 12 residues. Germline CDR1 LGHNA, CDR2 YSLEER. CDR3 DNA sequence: TGCGCCAGCGGCCATTGGGACGGTGAAGCCTTCTTT. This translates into CASGHWDGEAFF.

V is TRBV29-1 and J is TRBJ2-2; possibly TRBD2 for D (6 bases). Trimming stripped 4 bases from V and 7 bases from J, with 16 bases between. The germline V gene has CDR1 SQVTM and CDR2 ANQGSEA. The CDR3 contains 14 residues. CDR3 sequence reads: CSVAIPGVGGELFF. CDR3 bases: TGCAGCGTTGCAATTCCGGGGGTGGGCGGGGAGCTGTTTTTT.

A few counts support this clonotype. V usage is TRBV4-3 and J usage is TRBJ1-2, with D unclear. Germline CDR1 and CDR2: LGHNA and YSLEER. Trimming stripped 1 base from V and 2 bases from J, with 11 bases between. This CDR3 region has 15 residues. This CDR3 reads CASSQVLTGNYGYTF. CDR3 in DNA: TGCGCCAGCAGCCAAGTGTTAACGGGAAACTATGGCTACACCTTC.

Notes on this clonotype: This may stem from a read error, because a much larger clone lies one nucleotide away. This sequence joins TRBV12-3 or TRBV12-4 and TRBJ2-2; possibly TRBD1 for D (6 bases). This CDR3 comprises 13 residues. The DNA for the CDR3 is TGTGCCGGCAGCCCCGGGACAATCGGGGAGCTGTTTTTT. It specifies CAGSPGTIGELFF.

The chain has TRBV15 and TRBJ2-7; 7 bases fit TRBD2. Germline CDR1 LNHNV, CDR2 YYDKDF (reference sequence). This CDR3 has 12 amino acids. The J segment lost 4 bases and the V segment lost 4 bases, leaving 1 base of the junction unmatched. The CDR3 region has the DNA TGTGCCACCAGCATCGGGGGGTACGAGCAGTACTTC. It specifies CATSIGGYEQYF.

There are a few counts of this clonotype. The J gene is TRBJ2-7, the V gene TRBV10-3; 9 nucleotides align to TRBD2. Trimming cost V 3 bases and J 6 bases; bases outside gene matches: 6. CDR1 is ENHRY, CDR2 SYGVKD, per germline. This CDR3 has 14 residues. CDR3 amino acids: CAISDAGGPGEQYF. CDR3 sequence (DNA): TGTGCCATCAGTGACGCGGGAGGGCCGGGCGAGCAGTACTTC.

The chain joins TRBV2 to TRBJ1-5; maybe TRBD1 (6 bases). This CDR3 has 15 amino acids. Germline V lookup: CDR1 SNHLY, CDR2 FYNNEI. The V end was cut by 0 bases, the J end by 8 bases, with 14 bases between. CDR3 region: CASSEAVGHLEPQHF. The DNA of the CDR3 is TGTGCCAGCAGTGAAGCGGTGGGACACCTGGAGCCCCAGCATTTT.

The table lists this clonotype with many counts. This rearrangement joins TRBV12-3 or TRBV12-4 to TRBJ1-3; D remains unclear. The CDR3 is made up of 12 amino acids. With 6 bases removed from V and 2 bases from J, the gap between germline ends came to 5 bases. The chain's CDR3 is CASRAPGNTIYF. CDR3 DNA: TGTGCCAGCAGGGCCCCTGGAAACACCATATATTTT.

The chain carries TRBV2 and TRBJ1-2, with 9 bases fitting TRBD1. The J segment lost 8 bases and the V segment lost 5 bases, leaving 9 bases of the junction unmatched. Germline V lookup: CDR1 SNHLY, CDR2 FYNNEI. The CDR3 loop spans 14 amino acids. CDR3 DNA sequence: TGTGCCAGCAGTAGAGGGACAGGGCTTTCCGGCTACACCTTC. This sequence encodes CASSRGTGLSGYTF.

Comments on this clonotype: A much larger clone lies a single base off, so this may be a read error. The CDR3 DNA sequence: TGTGCCGGCAGCGAGTCCGGGGAGCTGTTTTTT. Protein: CAGSESGELFF. The genes are TRBV2 and TRBJ2-2; D is unclear. This CDR3 comprises 11 residues. Germline lookup yields CDR1 SNHLY and CDR2 FYNNEI.

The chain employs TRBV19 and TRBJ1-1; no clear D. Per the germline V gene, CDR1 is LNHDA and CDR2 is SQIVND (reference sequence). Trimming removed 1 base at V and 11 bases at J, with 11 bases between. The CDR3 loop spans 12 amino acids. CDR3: CASSIGGETAFF. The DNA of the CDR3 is TGTGCCAGTAGTATAGGTGGGGAAACGGCTTTCTTT.

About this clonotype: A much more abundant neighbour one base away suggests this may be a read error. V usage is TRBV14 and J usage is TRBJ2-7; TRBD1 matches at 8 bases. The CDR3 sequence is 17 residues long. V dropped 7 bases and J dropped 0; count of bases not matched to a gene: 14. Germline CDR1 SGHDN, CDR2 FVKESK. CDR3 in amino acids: CASNPDGTGVSSYEQYF. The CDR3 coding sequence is TGTGCCAGCAACCCCGACGGGACAGGCGTTAGCTCCTACGAGCAGTACTTC.

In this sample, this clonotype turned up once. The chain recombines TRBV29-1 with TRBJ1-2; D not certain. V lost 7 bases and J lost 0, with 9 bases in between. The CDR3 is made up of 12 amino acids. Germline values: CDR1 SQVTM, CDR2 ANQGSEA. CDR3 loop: CSEADANYGYTF. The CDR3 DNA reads TGCAGCGAGGCGGACGCTAACTATGGCTACACCTTC.

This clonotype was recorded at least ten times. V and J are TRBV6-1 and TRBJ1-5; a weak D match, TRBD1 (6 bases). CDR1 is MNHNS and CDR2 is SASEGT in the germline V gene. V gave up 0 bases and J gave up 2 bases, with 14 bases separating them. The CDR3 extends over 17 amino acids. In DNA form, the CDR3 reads TGTGCCAGCAGTGAAGCGTACGGGGGCTCGGGCAATCAGCCCCAGCATTTT. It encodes CASSEAYGGSGNQPQHF.

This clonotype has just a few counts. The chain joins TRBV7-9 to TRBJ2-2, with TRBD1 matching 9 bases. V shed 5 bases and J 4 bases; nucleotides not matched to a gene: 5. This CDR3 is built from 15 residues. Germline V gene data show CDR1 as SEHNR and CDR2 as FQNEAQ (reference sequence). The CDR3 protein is CASSPETGGTGELFF. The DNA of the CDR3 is TGTGCCAGCAGCCCGGAGACAGGGGGCACCGGGGAGCTGTTTTTT.

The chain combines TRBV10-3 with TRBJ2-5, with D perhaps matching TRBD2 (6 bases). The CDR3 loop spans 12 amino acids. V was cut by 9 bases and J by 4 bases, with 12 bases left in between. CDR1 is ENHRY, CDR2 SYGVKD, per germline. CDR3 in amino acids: CAIASGGETQYF. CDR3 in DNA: TGTGCCATAGCATCCGGGGGAGAGACCCAGTACTTC.

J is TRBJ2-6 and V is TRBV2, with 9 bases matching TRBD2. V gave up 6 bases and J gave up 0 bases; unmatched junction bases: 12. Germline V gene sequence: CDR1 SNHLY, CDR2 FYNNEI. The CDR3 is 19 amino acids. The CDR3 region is CASRLPSGTEFSGANVLTF. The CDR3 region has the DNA TGTGCCAGCAGACTCCCTAGCGGGACAGAGTTCTCTGGGGCCAACGTCCTGACTTTC.

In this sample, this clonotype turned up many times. CDR3 region: CASSSTGQETQYF. The CDR3 DNA is TGTGCCAGCAGCTCAACAGGTCAAGAGACCCAGTACTTC. The genes are TRBV7-3 and TRBJ2-5; a possible D gene is TRBD1 (5 bases). V was shortened by 4 bases and J by 2 bases, with 8 bases between the two germline ends. The germline CDR1 and CDR2 sequences are SGHTA and FQGTGA. The CDR3 runs to 13 residues.

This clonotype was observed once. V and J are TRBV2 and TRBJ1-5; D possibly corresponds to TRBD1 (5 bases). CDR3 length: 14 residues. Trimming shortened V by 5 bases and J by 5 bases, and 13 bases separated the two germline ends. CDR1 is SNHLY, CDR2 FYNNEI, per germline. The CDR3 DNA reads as TGTGCCAGCAGTTCCCGGGGGGATCATCAGCCCCAGCATTTT. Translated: CASSSRGDHQPQHF.

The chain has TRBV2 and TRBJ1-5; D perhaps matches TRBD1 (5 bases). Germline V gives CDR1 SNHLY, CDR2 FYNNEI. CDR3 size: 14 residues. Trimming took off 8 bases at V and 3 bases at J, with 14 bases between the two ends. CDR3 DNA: TGTGCCAGCGCTGGCCAGGGAGACAATCAGCCCCAGCATTTT. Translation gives CASAGQGDNQPQHF.

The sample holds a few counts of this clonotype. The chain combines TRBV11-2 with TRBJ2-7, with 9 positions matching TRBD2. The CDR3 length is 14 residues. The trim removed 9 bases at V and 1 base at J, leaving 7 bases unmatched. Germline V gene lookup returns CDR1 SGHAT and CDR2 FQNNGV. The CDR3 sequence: CASSMTSGSYEQYF. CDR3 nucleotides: TGTGCCAGTAGTATGACTAGCGGTTCCTACGAGCAGTACTTC.

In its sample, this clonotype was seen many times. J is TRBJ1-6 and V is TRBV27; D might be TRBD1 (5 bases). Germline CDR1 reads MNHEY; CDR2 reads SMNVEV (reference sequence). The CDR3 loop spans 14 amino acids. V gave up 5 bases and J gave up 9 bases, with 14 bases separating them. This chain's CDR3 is CASSVQGQGSPLHF. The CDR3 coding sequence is TGTGCCAGCAGTGTGCAGGGTCAGGGTTCACCCCTCCACTTT.

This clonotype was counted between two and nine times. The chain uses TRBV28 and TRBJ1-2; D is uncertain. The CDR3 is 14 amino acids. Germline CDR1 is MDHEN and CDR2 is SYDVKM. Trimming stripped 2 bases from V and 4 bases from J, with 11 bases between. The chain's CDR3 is CASSLEPPGYGYTF. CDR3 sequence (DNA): TGTGCCAGCAGTTTAGAGCCCCCAGGCTATGGCTACACCTTC.

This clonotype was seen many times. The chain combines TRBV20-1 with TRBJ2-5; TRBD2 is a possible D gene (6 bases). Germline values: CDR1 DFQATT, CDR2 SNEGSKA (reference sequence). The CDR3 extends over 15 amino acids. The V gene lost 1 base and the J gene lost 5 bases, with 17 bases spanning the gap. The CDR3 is CSARALGGVRETQYF. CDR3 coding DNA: TGCAGTGCTAGAGCCCTAGGAGGGGTTAGGGAGACCCAGTACTTC.

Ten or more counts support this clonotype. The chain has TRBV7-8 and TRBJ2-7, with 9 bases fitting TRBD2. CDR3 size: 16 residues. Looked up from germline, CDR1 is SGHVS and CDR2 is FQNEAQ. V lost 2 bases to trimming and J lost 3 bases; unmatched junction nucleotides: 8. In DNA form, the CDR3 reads TGTGCCAGCAGCTTAAGGGGGACTAGCAGCAGCTACGAGCAGTACTTC. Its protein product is CASSLRGTSSSYEQYF.

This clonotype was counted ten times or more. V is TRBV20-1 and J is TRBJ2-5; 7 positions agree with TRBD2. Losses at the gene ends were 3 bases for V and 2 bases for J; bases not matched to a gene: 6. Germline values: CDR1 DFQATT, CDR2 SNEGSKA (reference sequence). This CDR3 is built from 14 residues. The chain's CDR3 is CSASLAERQETQYF. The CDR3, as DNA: TGCAGTGCTAGCCTAGCGGAACGACAAGAGACCCAGTACTTC.

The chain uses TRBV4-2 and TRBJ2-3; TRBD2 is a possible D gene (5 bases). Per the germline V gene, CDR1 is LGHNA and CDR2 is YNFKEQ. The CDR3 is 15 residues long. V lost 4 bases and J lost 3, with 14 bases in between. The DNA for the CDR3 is TGTGCCAGCAGCCCCGGGGTAGCGCCGACAGATACGCAGTATTTT. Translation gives CASSPGVAPTDTQYF.

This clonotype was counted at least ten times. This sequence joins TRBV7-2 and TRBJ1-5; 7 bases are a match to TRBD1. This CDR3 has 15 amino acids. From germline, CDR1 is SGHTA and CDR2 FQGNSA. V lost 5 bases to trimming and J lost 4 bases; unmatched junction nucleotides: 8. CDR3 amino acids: CASSPRTGFNQPQHF. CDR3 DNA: TGTGCCAGCAGCCCAAGGACAGGCTTTAATCAGCCCCAGCATTTT.